This T cell receptor (beta chain) stems from a study of blood T cell repertoires in COVID-19. With 4 bases removed from V and 4 bases from J, the gap between germline ends came to 13 bases. The CDR3 contains 13 residues. Per the germline V gene, CDR1 is SQVTM and CDR2 is ANQGSEA. Those enrolled, adults aged about 18 to 89 years, came from 24 US areas. Recovered status in Cohort 3 required two negative PCRs, clearance, or symptom resolution. Measured with immunoSEQ multiplex PCR; TCRdb has only the in-frame clones, and not every one. The table lists just over 300,000 clones, roughly 88% of them singletons.

The rearrangement joins TRBV29-1 to TRBJ2-5, with D unresolved. The clonotype was recovered from a man younger than 40 who had recovered from COVID-19. Sequenced sample: PBMCs or T cells enriched from blood (not recorded which). CDR3 DNA: TGCAGCGTTGGGCCGATATCGGGAGAGACCCAGTACTTC. It specifies CSVGPISGETQYF.